Sequencing of this T cell receptor beta chain was carried out in a study of T cell repertoires in cytomegalovirus infection (dated by TCRdb to the late 2010s). For the wider study: Donor HLA type was relevant to the analysis, as public TCR beta signatures indicated carriage of CMV infection together with the matching HLA type. Study-wide findings and limitations: Carriers of CMV infection plus the relevant HLA type were discriminated by the cumulative frequency of public TCR beta family members in the study cohort and in an independent approximately 340-donor cohort. In the ex vivo response, HLA-C-restricted CMV-specific TCR beta clonotypes were dominant, and in two of eight donors the single most frequent clonotype came from this HLA-C-restricted group.

From the germline V gene, CDR1 is SQVTM and CDR2 is ANQGSEA. The CDR3, cysteine through phenylalanine, is 14 amino acids long. Only the CDR3 region is kept as DNA, spanning 42 bases read in frame from base 1. For this chain, trimming is 5 bases at the V end and 4 bases at the J end, and the number of junction bases without a gene match is 10. The listed sequencing device is Illumina HiSeq 1500. TCRdb ran its own pipeline on the public reads, namely fastp trimming at Q25 and MiXCR clone calling, and kept in-frame beta chains. For every CDR3 protein sequence, its rows merge into one entry that carries the most common genes and DNA. Counted in this sample were approximately 250,000 distinct CDR3 sequences; 6% to 8% of them appeared once. The ten largest clones represent about 6.5% of the sample. At least ten counts were recorded for this clonotype. Its antigen specificity is not known. It has no much larger one-base neighbor in the sample; base qualities were not kept.

The sequence joins TRBV29-1 to TRBJ2-5; 7 middle bases align to TRBD1. Sequenced input: PBMCs. The source of this sequence is a human donor in good health (CMV status not recorded). Some clones in this sample may be carry-over from other donors' samples. In nucleotide form, the sequence is TGCAGCGTTTCCCCCACAGGGGACGCAGAGACCCAGTACTTC. Its translation is CSVSPTGDAETQYF.